The sequence of this T cell receptor beta chain was determined in a study of response to subunit inactivated influenza vaccine listed by TCRdb under 2018. For the study in its entirety: The study used deep quantitative T cell receptor repertoire profiling to track responses to a trivalent subunit inactivated influenza vaccine. What the authors observed across the whole study: According to the authors, only a limited number of new T cells may be recruited by each seasonal influenza vaccination.

The CDR3 sequence holds 15 residues, the cysteine and phenylalanine included. Here the CDR3 DNA is all that survives: 45 bases in frame from base 1. From a lookup of the germline V gene, CDR1 and CDR2 are SQVTM and ANQGSEA. The junction shows trimming of 3 bases on V and 4 bases on J, plus 17 bases between the germline ends. This clonotype appeared many times. Its antigen is not yet known. No qualities accompany the bases; no much larger clone lies one base away. The library was generated by RT-PCR. The sequencer listed for this sample is Illumina HiSeq 2500. TCRdb reanalyzed the raw reads on its own, using fastp at Q25 for trimming and MiXCR for clone calling, and kept in-frame beta chains. One record per CDR3 amino acid sequence lists the most common genes and DNA. Here the sample has roughly 670,000 distinct CDR3 sequences; about 14% occur a single time. Jointly, the top ten make up roughly 7.6% of the sample.

The chain uses TRBV29-1 and TRBJ2-3; possibly the D gene is TRBD2, per 6 matching bases. This TCR came from a man aged 45-65 years who received an inactivated influenza vaccine. Donor details come from another sample of the same person, matched by shared clones. The specimen was PBMCs from blood, collected 14 to 15 days before vaccination. Read as DNA, the sequence is TGCAGCGTTGAGGTGGCGGGAAGAAACCCAGATACGCAGTATTTT. The translation is CSVEVAGRNPDTQYF.